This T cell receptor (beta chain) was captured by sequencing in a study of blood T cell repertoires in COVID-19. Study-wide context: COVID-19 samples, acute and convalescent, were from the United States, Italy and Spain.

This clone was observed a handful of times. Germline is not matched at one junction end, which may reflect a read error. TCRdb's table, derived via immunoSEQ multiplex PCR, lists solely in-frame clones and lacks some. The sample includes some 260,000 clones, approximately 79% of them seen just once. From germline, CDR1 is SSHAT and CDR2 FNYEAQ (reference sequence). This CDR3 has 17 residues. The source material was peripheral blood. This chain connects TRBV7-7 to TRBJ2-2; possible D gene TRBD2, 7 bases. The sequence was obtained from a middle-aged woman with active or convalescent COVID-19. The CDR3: CASSLASPGGPAGELFF. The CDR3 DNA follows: TGTGCTAGCAGCTTAGCTTCACCGGGGGGCCCGGCCGGGGAGCTGTTTTTT.